The 10 T cell receptor beta chains listed next were all sequenced from one sample in a study of cytomegalovirus exposure and HLA in healthy donors (TCRdb year 2017). Libraries were made using the immunoSEQ multiplex PCR assay. The multiplex PCR relied on a mix of 60 forward primers for TCR Vbeta segments and 13 reverse primers for TCR Jbeta segments. As stored in TCRdb, this immuneACCESS dataset retains in-frame rearrangements with V and J assigned. A fraction of the clones does not appear; measured against another copy, unresolved V genes explain less than half of the discrepancy, and the remainder lacks a known reason. The sample profile shows some 160,000 clones; over 70% of them were found once. The top ten hold approximately 1.5% of the sample. The sample consisted of PBMCs. The receptor source for this set is a woman younger than 30 in good health and CMV-seronegative.

V and J are TRBV5-1 and TRBJ2-1, with 16 bases that match TRBD2. The CDR3 totals 16 residues. Germline-derived CDR1 and CDR2 are SGHRS and YFSETQ. Unmatched junction bases numbered 9, after V lost 5 bases and J lost 10 bases. CDR3 nucleotides: TGCGCCAGCAGAACCGGGACTAGCGGGGGGGCAGGAGAGCAGTTCTTC. Its translation is CASRTGTSGGAGEQFF.

This clone was picked up a small number of times. The rearrangement joins TRBV9 to TRBJ1-3; D not resolved. The CDR3 has 16 residues. Germline CDR1 reads SGDLS; CDR2 reads YYNGEE. V was pared by 0 bases and J by 0 bases, with 10 bases between. The CDR3 bases are TGTGCCAGCAGCGTAGCTGCAGGCTACTCTGGAAACACCATATATTTT. It specifies CASSVAAGYSGNTIYF.

CDR3: CASGTASYNEQFF. The CDR3 coding sequence is TGTGCCAGTGGGACAGCCTCCTACAATGAGCAGTTCTTC. The chain combines TRBV19 with TRBJ2-1; 7 bases are shared with TRBD1. Germline loops: CDR1 LNHDA, CDR2 SQIVND (reference sequence). The V gene end was trimmed by 8 bases and the J gene end by 0 bases; junction bases not matched to a gene: 1. The CDR3 extends over 13 amino acids.

On this clone itself: The same CDR3 can be traced to other DNA sequences in this sample. V is TRBV15 and J is TRBJ2-3; weak D call: TRBD2 (5 bases). Trimming took 0 bases from V and 5 from J, leaving 6 bases between them. The CDR3 loop spans 13 amino acids. Looked up from germline, CDR1 is LNHNV and CDR2 is YYDKDF (reference sequence). The CDR3 nucleotides read TGTGCCACCAGCAGAGACACTAGAGATACGCAGTATTTT. Translated: CATSRDTRDTQYF.

The genes are TRBV6-5 and TRBJ2-1, with 7 bases lining up with TRBD1. Per germline, CDR1 MNHEY and CDR2 SVGAGI. J gave up 1 base and V 10 bases, and 10 bases lay outside the gene matches. This CDR3 has 15 residues. CDR3 in DNA: TGTGCCACCGTTGACCGGGACAGTTCCTACAATGAGCAGTTCTTC. This codes for CATVDRDSSYNEQFF.

The V and J genes are TRBV11-2 and TRBJ2-7; 7 positions match TRBD1. The CDR3 sequence is 13 residues long. The V gene end was trimmed by 6 bases and the J gene end by 0 bases; junction bases not matched to a gene: 2. Looked up from germline, CDR1 is SGHAT and CDR2 is FQNNGV. CDR3 DNA sequence: TGTGCCAGCAGGCGACAGGGCTCCTACGAGCAGTACTTC. This codes for CASRRQGSYEQYF.

The chain couples TRBV2 to TRBJ2-7, with D tentatively TRBD2 (6 bases). The CDR3 runs to 14 residues. Trimming cost V 3 bases and J 1 base, with 10 bases left between them. Germline CDR1 is SNHLY and CDR2 is FYNNEI. For the CDR3, the DNA is TGTGCCAGCAGTGACGACGGGGGATCCTACGAGCAGTACTTC. Translation gives CASSDDGGSYEQYF.

This chain connects TRBV10-3 to TRBJ2-3, with 7 bases identical to TRBD1. CDR3 length equals 15 residues. Per germline, CDR1 ENHRY and CDR2 SYGVKD. V shed 0 bases and J 3 bases; nucleotides not matched to a gene: 3. The CDR3 sequence is CAISESGQQTDTQYF. For the CDR3, the DNA is TGTGCCATCAGTGAGTCGGGACAGCAAACAGATACGCAGTATTTT.

The chain links TRBV7-8 to TRBJ1-4, with 9 bases matching TRBD1. The trim removed 4 bases at V and 7 bases at J, leaving 13 bases unmatched. The CDR3 is 17 residues long. Germline V CDR1 and CDR2: SGHVS, FQNEAQ. CDR3 amino acids: CASSSKEQGAQGEKLFF. The CDR3 DNA follows: TGTGCCAGCAGCTCAAAGGAACAGGGGGCTCAGGGTGAAAAACTGTTTTTT.

The chain recombines TRBV11-2 with TRBJ2-5; D is unresolved. Germline-derived CDR1 and CDR2 are SGHAT and FQNNGV. The CDR3 totals 13 residues. With 4 bases removed from V and 4 bases from J, the gap between germline ends came to 10 bases. The CDR3 loop reads CASSWAYGETQYF. In DNA form, the CDR3 reads TGTGCCAGCAGCTGGGCTTACGGAGAGACCCAGTACTTC.